This is a list of T cell receptor beta chains from one sample in a study of T cell clones after liver transplantation. TCRdb's copy holds only in-frame clones and misses some; the assay was immunoSEQ multiplex PCR. The table lists about 99,000 clones, 75% to 90% of them singletons. Here the sequenced sample was CD4+ T cells from blood, taken before liver transplant. Receptors originate from a human donor who received a liver transplant. Each CDR3 is given with its conserved first and last residue. D genes are given only for firm matches. Expanded clones get a size class; other rows say once, few or many, or leave the size out.

CDR3 length,V gene,clone size,D gene,J gene,CDR3 DNA,CDR3 protein
16,TRBV5-4,-,-,TRBJ2-1,TGTGCCAGCAGCTTGGCGGCAGTTCGCTCCTACAATGAGCAGTTCTTC,CASSLAAVRSYNEQFF
14,TRBV2,-,TRBD2,TRBJ2-2,TGTGCCAGCAGTGCGCTAGCGGGAGCCGGGGAGCTGTTTTTT,CASSALAGAGELFF
14,TRBV28,once,TRBD2,TRBJ2-1,TGTGCCAGCCTCTCTAGCGGGACTTACAATGAGCAGTTCTTC,CASLSSGTYNEQFF
15,TRBV27,-,-,TRBJ1-5,TGTGCCAGCAGTTTGCAGGGGCTCGGAAATCAGCCCCAGCATTTT,CASSLQGLGNQPQHF
15,TRBV5-1,-,TRBD1,TRBJ1-6,TGCGCCAGCACCCGAATGACAGGGAATAATTCACCCCTCCACTTT,CASTRMTGNNSPLHF
16,TRBV27,-,TRBD2,TRBJ2-5,TGTGCCAGCAGTTTTTTAGCGGGGGCCTCACAAGAGACCCAGTACTTC,CASSFLAGASQETQYF
13,TRBV27,-,-,TRBJ2-2,TGTGCCAGCAGTCCACGGGACCCCGTGGGGCTGTTTTTT,CASSPRDPVGLFF
16,TRBV9,-,-,TRBJ1-6,TGTGCCAGCAGCGTAGAGGGTGGCAGGCCTAATTCACCCCTCCACTTT,CASSVEGGRPNSPLHF
13,TRBV7-3,-,TRBD1,TRBJ1-1,TGTGCCAGCAGGGGACAGCTGAACACTGAAGCTTTCTTT,CASRGQLNTEAFF
15,TRBV5-1,-,TRBD1,TRBJ2-2,TGCGCCAGCAGAAAAGACAGGGGTGAAACCGGGGAGCTGTTTTTT,CASRKDRGETGELFF
15,TRBV2,-,-,TRBJ1-4,TGTGCCAGCAGTGAACCTAAGGTCTTTAATGAAAAACTGTTTTTT,CASSEPKVFNEKLFF
13,TRBV2,-,-,TRBJ2-3,TGTGCCAGCAGTTTGGTCCCTCCCAAAGCGCAGTATTTT,CASSLVPPKAQYF
13,TRBV18,-,-,TRBJ1-1,TGTGCCAGCTCACGGGGACAGAACACTGAAGCTTTCTTT,CASSRGQNTEAFF
13,TRBV30,-,-,TRBJ2-4,TGTGCCTGGACAGGTGACTCCAAAAACATTCAGTACTTC,CAWTGDSKNIQYF
17,TRBV5-4,-,TRBD2,TRBJ2-3,TGTGCCAGCAGCTCCCCAATTACTAGCGAGCTGATTGATACGCAGTATTTT,CASSSPITSELIDTQYF
16,TRBV6-5,-,TRBD1,TRBJ1-6,TGTGCCAGCAGTTACTCGATTTCAGGGGGAAGTTCACCCCTCCACTTT,CASSYSISGGSSPLHF
12,TRBV21-1,-,-,TRBJ1-2,TGTGCCAAGGACAGGGGGAATTATGGCTACACCTTC,CAKDRGNYGYTF
14,TRBV7-9,-,-,TRBJ1-5,TGTGCCAGCAGCTTAGGGACAGGCAATCAGCCCCAGCATTTT,CASSLGTGNQPQHF
15,TRBV6-5,-,-,TRBJ2-7,TGTGCCAGCAGTTACGAAACTAGCCAAACCTACGAGCAGTACTTC,CASSYETSQTYEQYF
10,TRBV29-1,-,-,TRBJ2-7,TGCAGCGCACGGACGTACGAGCAGTACTTC,CSARTYEQYF
15,TRBV5-1,-,TRBD2,TRBJ2-5,TGCGCCAGCAGCTTAGCGGGGGAGGAAGGAGAGACCCAGTACTTC,CASSLAGEEGETQYF
16,TRBV5-1,once,-,TRBJ1-1,TGCGCCAGCAGCTTGGAGGCGCGGGGGGTCGGCACTGAAGCTTTCTTT,CASSLEARGVGTEAFF
13,TRBV2,-,-,TRBJ1-4,TGTGCCAGCAAAGGCTCAACTAATGAAAAACTGTTTTTT,CASKGSTNEKLFF
9,TRBV10-1,-,-,TRBJ2-7,TGCGCCATCGCACCGGAGCAGTACTTC,CAIAPEQYF
17,TRBV6-1,-,TRBD1,TRBJ1-4,TGTGCCAGCAGTGTCCCTCGGGACAGGGATACTAATGAAAAACTGTTTTTT,CASSVPRDRDTNEKLFF
17,TRBV19,-,TRBD2,TRBJ2-1,TGTGCCAGTAGTATTATGACGGCGGGAGTGGGTTACAATGAGCAGTTCTTC,CASSIMTAGVGYNEQFF
15,TRBV5-1,-,-,TRBJ2-3,TGCGCCAGCAGCTGGGCATCAGGGCGCACAGATACGCAGTATTTT,CASSWASGRTDTQYF
13,TRBV9,-,-,TRBJ1-1,TGTGCCAGCAGCGTAGACAGGAACACTGAAGCTTTCTTT,CASSVDRNTEAFF
14,TRBV6-6,-,TRBD1,TRBJ2-7,TGTGCCAGCAGTTACAACGACAGGGGCCACGAGCAGTACTTC,CASSYNDRGHEQYF
14,TRBV7-9,-,-,TRBJ2-7,TGTGCCAGCAGAACCGAGGGGTTTGAGTCCGAGCAGTACTTC,CASRTEGFESEQYF
12,TRBV25-1,-,-,TRBJ2-5,TGTGCCAGCACGGGAAACGGAGAGACCCAGTACTTC,CASTGNGETQYF
15,TRBV9,-,-,TRBJ2-2,TGTGCCAGCAGCGTAGTACAGGGTGGCACCGGGGAGCTGTTTTTT,CASSVVQGGTGELFF
15,TRBV2,-,-,TRBJ2-6,TGTGCCAGCAGTGTTGGGGGCTCTGGGGCCAACGTCCTGACTTTC,CASSVGGSGANVLTF
12,TRBV19,few,-,TRBJ2-7,TGTGCCAGTAGTTTCGGGGGCTACGAGCAGTACTTC,CASSFGGYEQYF
15,TRBV5-4,few,-,TRBJ2-5,TGTGCCAGCAGAAGAAGGATCGGGGGAACAGAGACCCAGTACTTC,CASRRRIGGTETQYF
14,TRBV27,-,TRBD1,TRBJ2-5,TGTGCCAGCAGTTCGGACAGGGCCCTAGGGACCCAGTACTTC,CASSSDRALGTQYF
14,TRBV7-8,-,TRBD1,TRBJ2-1,TGTGCCAGCAAACCGGGACAGGGCAACAATGAGCAGTTCTTC,CASKPGQGNNEQFF
13,TRBV2,-,-,TRBJ2-3,TGTGCCAGCAGTTTTAGGAGCACAGATACGCAGTATTTT,CASSFRSTDTQYF
15,TRBV30,-,TRBD2,TRBJ2-2,TGTGCCCACCGGGGACTAGCGGGAGGGCCCGGGGAGCTGTTTTTT,CAHRGLAGGPGELFF
16,TRBV2,-,TRBD2,TRBJ2-5,TGTGCCAGCAGTCGGACTAGCGGGAGGGCCGGTGAGACCCAGTACTTC,CASSRTSGRAGETQYF
15,TRBV6-5,-,-,TRBJ2-5,TGTGCCAGCAGTTACTCTGGGCAGGCGACAGAGACCCAGTACTTC,CASSYSGQATETQYF
14,TRBV19,once,TRBD1,TRBJ2-3,TGTGCCAGCCATGACAGGGGGCAGGGAGATACGCAGTATTTT,CASHDRGQGDTQYF
16,TRBV5-1,-,TRBD2,TRBJ2-1,TGCGCCAGCAGCTTGAGAGCGGGAGGGATTTACAATGAGCAGTTCTTC,CASSLRAGGIYNEQFF
13,TRBV18,-,-,TRBJ1-5,TGTGCCAGCTCATCAACACCGAGTCAGCCCCAGCATTTT,CASSSTPSQPQHF
19,TRBV5-1,few,-,TRBJ2-6,TGCGCCAGCAGCTTGGACATGGGACTGACGAATTCTGGGGCCAACGTCCTGACTTTC,CASSLDMGLTNSGANVLTF
16,TRBV18,-,-,TRBJ1-2,TGTGCCAGCTCACCACTAGAAACGAGTAATAACTATGGCTACACCTTC,CASSPLETSNNYGYTF
13,TRBV29-1,-,-,TRBJ1-2,TGCAGCGTCTCGGGTGGAGCTAACTATGGCTACACCTTC,CSVSGGANYGYTF
15,TRBV11-3,-,TRBD2,TRBJ2-1,TGTGCCAGCAGCTTAACGGCTAGCGGGGGGAATGAGCAGTTCTTC,CASSLTASGGNEQFF
14,TRBV6-5,-,TRBD1,TRBJ1-6,TGTGCCAGCAGAAGACAGGGGGCAAATTCACCCCTCCACTTT,CASRRQGANSPLHF
16,TRBV18,-,TRBD1,TRBJ2-6,TGTGCCAGCTCACCACAGGGGGCATCTGGGGCCAACGTCCTGACTTTC,CASSPQGASGANVLTF
14,TRBV29-1,few,TRBD1,TRBJ1-4,TGCAGCGTTGTAGGGACAGGGGCGGATGAAAAACTGTTTTTT,CSVVGTGADEKLFF
13,TRBV4-3,-,-,TRBJ1-5,TGCGCCAGCAGTCTAAATAGCAATCAGCCCCAGCATTTT,CASSLNSNQPQHF
15,TRBV6-5,-,-,TRBJ2-7,TGTGCCAGCAGCCCGGACACTCTTTTGTCCTACGAGCAGTACTTC,CASSPDTLLSYEQYF
14,TRBV7-2,-,-,TRBJ2-5,TGTGCCAGCAGCCGGTCAGGCACAGCAGAGACCCAGTACTTC,CASSRSGTAETQYF
14,TRBV5-5,-,TRBD1,TRBJ1-3,TGTGCCAGCAGCGCCGACAGGGGCCAGGACACCATATATTTT,CASSADRGQDTIYF
14,TRBV10-3,-,-,TRBJ1-1,TGTGCCACCCAAGTCCAGGGAGGGAACACTGAAGCTTTCTTT,CATQVQGGNTEAFF
16,TRBV11-2,-,-,TRBJ2-1,TGTGCCAGCAACCCCGGGAGGGGGCTAGGAAACAATGAGCAGTTCTTC,CASNPGRGLGNNEQFF